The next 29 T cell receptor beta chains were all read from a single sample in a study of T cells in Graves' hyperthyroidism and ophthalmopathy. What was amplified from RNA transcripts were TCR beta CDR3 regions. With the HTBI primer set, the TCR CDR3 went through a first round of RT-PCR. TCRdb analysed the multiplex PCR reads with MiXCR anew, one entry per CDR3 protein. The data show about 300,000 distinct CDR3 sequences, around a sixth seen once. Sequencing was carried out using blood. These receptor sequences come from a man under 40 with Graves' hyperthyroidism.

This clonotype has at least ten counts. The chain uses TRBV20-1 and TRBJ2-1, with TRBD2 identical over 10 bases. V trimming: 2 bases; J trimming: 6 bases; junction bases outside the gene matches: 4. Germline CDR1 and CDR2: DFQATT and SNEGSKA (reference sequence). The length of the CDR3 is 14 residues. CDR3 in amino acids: CSARLAGVANEQFF. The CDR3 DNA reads TGCAGTGCTAGACTAGCGGGAGTTGCCAATGAGCAGTTCTTC.

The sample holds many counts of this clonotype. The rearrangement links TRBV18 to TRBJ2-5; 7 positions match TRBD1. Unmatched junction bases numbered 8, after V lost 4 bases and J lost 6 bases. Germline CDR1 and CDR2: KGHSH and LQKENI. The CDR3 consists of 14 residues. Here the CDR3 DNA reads TGTGCCAGCTCACTCGACAGGGTTGTGCAGACCCAGTACTTC. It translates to CASSLDRVVQTQYF.

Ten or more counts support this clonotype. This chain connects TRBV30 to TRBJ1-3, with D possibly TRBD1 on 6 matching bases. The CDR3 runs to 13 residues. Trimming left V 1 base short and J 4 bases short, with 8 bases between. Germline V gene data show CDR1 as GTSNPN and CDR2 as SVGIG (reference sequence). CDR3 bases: TGTGCCTGGAGTGGGGACACGGGAAACACCATATATTTT. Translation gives CAWSGDTGNTIYF.

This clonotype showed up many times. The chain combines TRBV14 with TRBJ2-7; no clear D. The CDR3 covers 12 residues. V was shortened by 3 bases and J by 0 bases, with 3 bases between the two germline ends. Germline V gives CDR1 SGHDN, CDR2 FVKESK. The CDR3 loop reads CASSHISYEQYF. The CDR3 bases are TGTGCCAGCAGCCATATCTCCTACGAGCAGTACTTC.

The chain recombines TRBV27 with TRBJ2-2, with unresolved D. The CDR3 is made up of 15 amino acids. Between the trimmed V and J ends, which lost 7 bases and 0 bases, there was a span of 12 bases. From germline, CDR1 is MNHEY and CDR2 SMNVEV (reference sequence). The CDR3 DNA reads TGTGCCAGCAAGTGGCAGCCTACGAACACCGGGGAGCTGTTTTTT. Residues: CASKWQPTNTGELFF.

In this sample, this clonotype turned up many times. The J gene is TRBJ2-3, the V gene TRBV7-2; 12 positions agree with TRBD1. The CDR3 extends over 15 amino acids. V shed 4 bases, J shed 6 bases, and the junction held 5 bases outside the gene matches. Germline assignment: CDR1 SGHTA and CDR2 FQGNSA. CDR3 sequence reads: CASSSGTGGRDTQYF. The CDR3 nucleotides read TGTGCCAGCAGCTCCGGGACAGGGGGCAGGGATACGCAGTATTTT. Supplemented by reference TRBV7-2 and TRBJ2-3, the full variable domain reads GAGVSQSPSNKVTEKGKDVELRCDPISGHTALYWYRQSLGQGLEFLIYFQGNSAPDKSGLPSDRFSAERTGGSVSTLTIQRTQQEDSAVYLCASSSGTGGRDTQYFGPGTRLTVL.

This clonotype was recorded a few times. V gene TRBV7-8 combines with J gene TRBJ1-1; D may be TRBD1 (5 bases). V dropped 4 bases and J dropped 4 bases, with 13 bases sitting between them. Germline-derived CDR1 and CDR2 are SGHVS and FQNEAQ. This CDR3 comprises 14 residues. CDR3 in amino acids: CASSSLGGVTEAFF. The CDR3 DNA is TGTGCCAGCAGCTCTCTCGGGGGAGTCACTGAAGCTTTCTTT.

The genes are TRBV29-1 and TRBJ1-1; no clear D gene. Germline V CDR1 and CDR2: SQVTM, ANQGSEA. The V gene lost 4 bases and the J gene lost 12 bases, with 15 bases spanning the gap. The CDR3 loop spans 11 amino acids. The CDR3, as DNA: TGCAGCGTTGCGGAAAGCCCTGACACTTTCTTT. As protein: CSVAESPDTFF.

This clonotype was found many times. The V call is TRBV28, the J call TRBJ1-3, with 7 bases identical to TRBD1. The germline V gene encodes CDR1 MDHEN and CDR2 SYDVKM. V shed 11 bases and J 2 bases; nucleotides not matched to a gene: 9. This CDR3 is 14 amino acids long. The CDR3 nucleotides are TGTGCCGGACAGACAGGGCTCCCTGGAAACACCATATATTTT. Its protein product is CAGQTGLPGNTIYF.

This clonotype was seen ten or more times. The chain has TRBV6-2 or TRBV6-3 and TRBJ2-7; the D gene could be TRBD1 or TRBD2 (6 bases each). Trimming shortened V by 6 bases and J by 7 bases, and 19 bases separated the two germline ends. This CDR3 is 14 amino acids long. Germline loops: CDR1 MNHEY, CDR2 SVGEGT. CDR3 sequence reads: CASRNGGGQMEQYF. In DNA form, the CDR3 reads TGTGCCAGCAGGAACGGAGGGGGGCAAATGGAGCAGTACTTC.

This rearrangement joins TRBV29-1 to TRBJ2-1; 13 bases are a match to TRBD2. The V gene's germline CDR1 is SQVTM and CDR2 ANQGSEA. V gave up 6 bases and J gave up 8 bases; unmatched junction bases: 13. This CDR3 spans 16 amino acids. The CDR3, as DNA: TGCAGCGTCCCCGGGTGGACTAGCGGGGGCGCGGATGAGCAGTTCTTC. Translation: CSVPGWTSGGADEQFF.

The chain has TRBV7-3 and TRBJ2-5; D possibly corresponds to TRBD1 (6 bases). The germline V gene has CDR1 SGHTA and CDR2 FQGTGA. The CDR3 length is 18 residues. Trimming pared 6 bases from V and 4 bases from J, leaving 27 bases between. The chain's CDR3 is CASRDRPGQFLEGETQYF. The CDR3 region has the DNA TGTGCCAGCAGGGACCGTCCGGGACAATTTCTAGAGGGAGAGACCCAGTACTTC.

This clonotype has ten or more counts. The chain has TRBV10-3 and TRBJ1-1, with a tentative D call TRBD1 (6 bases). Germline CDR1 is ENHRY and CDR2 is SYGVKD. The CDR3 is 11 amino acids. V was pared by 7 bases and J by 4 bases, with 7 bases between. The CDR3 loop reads CAIKGGTEAFF. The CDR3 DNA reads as TGTGCCATCAAAGGGGGCACTGAAGCTTTCTTT.

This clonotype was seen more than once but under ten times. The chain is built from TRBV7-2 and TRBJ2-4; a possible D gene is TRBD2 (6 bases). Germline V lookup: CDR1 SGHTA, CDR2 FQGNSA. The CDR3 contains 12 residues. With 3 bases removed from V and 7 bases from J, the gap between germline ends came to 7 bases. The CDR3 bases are TGTGCCAGCAGCTTTGGAGGGAACATTCAGTACTTC. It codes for CASSFGGNIQYF.

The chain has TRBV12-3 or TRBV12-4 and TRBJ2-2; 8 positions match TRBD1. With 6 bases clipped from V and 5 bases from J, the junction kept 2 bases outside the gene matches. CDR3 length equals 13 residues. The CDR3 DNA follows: TGTGCCAGCAGGTACAGGGGGACCGGGGAGCTGTTTTTT. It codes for CASRYRGTGELFF.

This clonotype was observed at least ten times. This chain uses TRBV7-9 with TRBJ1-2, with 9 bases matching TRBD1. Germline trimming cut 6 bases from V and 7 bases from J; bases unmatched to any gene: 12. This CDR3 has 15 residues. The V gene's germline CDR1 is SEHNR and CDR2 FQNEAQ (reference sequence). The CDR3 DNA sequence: TGTGCCAGCAGTCTAAACAGGGGGCTATTCGGTGGCTACACCTTC. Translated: CASSLNRGLFGGYTF.

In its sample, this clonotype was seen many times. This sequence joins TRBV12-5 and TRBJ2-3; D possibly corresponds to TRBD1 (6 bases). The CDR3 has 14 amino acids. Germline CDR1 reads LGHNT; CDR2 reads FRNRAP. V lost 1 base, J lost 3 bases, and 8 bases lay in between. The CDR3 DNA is TGTGCTAGTGGTTTGGGACAGGTGACAGATACGCAGTATTTT. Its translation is CASGLGQVTDTQYF.

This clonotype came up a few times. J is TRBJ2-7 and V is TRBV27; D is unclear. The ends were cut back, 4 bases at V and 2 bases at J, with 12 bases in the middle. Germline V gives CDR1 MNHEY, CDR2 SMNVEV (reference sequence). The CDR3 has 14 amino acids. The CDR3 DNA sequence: TGTGCCAGCAGTTATCTGGGGAAGGCCTACGAGCAGTACTTC. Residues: CASSYLGKAYEQYF.

The CDR3: CASSPRGRGGGELFF. The CDR3 DNA reads TGTGCCAGCAGCCCTAGGGGGAGGGGAGGCGGGGAGCTGTTTTTT. V is TRBV27 and J is TRBJ2-2; weak D call: TRBD2 (7 bases). Trimming took 6 bases from V and 7 from J, leaving 18 bases between them. From germline, CDR1 is MNHEY and CDR2 SMNVEV (reference sequence). The CDR3 runs to 15 residues.

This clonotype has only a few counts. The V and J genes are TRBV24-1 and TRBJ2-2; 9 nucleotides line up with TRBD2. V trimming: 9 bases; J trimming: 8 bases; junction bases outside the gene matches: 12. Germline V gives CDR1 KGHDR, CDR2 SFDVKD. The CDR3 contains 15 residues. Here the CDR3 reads CATGLAGTLAGELFF. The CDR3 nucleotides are TGTGCCACCGGGCTAGCGGGAACCCTAGCAGGGGAGCTGTTTTTT.

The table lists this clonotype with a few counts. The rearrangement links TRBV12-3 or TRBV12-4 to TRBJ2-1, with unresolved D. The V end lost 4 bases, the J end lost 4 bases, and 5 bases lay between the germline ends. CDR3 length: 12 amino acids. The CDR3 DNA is TGTGCCAGCAGTTCCGAGTACAATGAGCAGTTCTTC. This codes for CASSSEYNEQFF.

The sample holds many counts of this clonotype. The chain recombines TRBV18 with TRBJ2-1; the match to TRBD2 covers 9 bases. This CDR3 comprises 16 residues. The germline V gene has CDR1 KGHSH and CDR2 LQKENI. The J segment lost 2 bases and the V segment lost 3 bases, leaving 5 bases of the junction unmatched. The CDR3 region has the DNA TGTGCCAGCTCACCTCCCGGGACTAGCACCTACAATGAGCAGTTCTTC. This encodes CASSPPGTSTYNEQFF.

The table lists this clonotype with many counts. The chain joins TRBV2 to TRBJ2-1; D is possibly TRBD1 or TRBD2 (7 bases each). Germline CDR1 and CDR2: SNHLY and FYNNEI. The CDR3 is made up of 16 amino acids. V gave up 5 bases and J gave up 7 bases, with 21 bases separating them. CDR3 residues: CASSYTGRRGGNEQFF. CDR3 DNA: TGTGCCAGCAGTTACACGGGACGCAGGGGGGGAAATGAGCAGTTCTTC.

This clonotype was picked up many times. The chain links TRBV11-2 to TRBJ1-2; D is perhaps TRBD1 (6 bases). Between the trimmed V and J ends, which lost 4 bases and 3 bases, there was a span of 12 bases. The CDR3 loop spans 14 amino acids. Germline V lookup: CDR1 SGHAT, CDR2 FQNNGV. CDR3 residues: CASSSGTPDYGYTF. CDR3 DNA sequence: TGTGCCAGCAGCTCCGGGACACCAGACTATGGCTACACCTTC.

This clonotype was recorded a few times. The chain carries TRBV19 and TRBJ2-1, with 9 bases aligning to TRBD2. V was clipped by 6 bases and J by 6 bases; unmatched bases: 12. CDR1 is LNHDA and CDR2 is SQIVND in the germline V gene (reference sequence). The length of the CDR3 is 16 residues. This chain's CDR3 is CASSRGLAIPRNEQFF. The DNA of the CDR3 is TGTGCCAGTAGCCGCGGACTAGCGATTCCGCGCAATGAGCAGTTCTTC. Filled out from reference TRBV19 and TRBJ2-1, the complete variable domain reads DGGITQSPKYLFRKEGQNVTLSCEQNLNHDAMYWYRQDPGQGLRLIYYSQIVNDFQKGDIAEGYSVSREKKESFPLTVTSAQKNPTAFYLCASSRGLAIPRNEQFFGPGTRLTVL.

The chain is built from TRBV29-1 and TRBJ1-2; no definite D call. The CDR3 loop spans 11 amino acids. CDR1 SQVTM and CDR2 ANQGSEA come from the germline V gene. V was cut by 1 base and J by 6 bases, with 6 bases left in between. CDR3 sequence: CSVEASDGYTF. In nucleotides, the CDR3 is TGCAGCGTTGAAGCCTCTGATGGCTACACCTTC.

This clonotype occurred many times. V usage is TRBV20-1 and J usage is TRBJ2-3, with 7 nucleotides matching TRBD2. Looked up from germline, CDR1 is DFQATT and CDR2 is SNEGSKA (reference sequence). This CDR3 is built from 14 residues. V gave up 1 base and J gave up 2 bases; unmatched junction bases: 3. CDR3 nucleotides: TGCAGTGCTAGAGCTGGGAGGGCCACAGATACGCAGTATTTT. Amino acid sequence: CSARAGRATDTQYF.

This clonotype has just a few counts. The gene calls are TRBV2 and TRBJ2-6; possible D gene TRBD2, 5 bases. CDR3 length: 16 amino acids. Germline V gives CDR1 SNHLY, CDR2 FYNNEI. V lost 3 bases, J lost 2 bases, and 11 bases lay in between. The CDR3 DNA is TGTGCCAGCAGTGAGGAGGTGGCCCCTGGGGCCAACGTCCTGACTTTC. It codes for CASSEEVAPGANVLTF.

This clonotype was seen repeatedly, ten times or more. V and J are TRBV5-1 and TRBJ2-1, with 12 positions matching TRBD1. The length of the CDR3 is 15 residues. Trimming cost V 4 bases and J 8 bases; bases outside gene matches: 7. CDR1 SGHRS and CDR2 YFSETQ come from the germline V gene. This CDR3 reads CASSGTGGTIYEQFF. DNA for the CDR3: TGCGCCAGCAGCGGGACAGGGGGCACTATCTATGAGCAGTTCTTC.